One T cell receptor beta chain is described in this entry. Its antigen is not identified. Germline CDR1 MNHNS, CDR2 SASEGT. This CDR3 is built from 16 residues. V dropped 2 bases and J dropped 1; count of bases not matched to a gene: 3. The sample comes from a study of shared clonotypes between healthy human individuals. In the study overall: CD4 naive cells filled three plates per donor, CD4 memory three, CD8 naive two and CD8 memory one.

Overall study results and limits: Among the subsets, naive ones generally showed larger estimated richness than memory ones. With several donors compared, around 5% of naive CD4 clonotypes were shared.

The data were produced by immunoSEQ multiplex PCR, yet TCRdb's version contains in-frame clones alone and is incomplete. In the table there are about a million clones, around 75% of which are singletons. The J gene is TRBJ2-2, the V gene TRBV6-1; 8 positions match TRBD2. The sequence was collected from a man between 18 and 35 years old in good health. Sequenced material: memory CD4+ T cells sorted from blood. Subset in this sample: CD45RA-negative fraction. The CDR3 region has the DNA TGTGCCAGCAGTGAACTTCTAGCGGGGAACACCGGGGAGCTGTTTTTT. Translation: CASSELLAGNTGELFF.